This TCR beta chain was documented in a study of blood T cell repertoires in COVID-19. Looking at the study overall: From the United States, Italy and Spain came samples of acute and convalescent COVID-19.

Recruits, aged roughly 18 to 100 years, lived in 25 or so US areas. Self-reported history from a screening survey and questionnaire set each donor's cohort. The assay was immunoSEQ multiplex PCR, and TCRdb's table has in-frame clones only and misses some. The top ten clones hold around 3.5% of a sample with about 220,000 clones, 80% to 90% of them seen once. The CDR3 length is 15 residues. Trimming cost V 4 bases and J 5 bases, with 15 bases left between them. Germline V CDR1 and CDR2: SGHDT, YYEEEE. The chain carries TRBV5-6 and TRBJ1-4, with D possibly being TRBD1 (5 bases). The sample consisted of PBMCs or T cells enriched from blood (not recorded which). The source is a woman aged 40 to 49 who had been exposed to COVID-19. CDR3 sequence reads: CASSLGVRGNEKLFF. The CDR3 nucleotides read TGTGCCAGCAGCCTCGGGGTCCGGGGGAATGAAAAACTGTTTTTT.